This TCR beta chain was recorded in a study of T cells in localized non-small cell lung cancer. Study results and limitations: Researchers found a median approximately 60 of the top 100 tumor clones in adjacent lung. Clonality of T cells reached its maximum in uninvolved adjacent lung, surpassing tumor.

Concerning this clone itself: Its target is not known.

Clones were sequenced by immunoSEQ multiplex PCR, and TCRdb holds only the in-frame ones, with some missing. The table has approximately 17,000 clones, roughly 82% seen once. The CDR3 extends over 13 amino acids. V dropped 3 bases and J dropped 3 bases, with 9 bases sitting between them. Germline V CDR1 and CDR2: SGHAT, FQNNGV. The specimen was peripheral blood, collected before any cancer treatment. The clonotype originates from a male donor older than 55 with stage I lung adenocarcinoma. The V gene is TRBV11-2, the J gene TRBJ2-7; D perhaps matches TRBD1 (5 bases). This chain's CDR3 is CASSLAGHYEQYF. Here the CDR3 DNA reads TGTGCCAGCAGCTTGGCAGGGCACTACGAGCAGTACTTC.